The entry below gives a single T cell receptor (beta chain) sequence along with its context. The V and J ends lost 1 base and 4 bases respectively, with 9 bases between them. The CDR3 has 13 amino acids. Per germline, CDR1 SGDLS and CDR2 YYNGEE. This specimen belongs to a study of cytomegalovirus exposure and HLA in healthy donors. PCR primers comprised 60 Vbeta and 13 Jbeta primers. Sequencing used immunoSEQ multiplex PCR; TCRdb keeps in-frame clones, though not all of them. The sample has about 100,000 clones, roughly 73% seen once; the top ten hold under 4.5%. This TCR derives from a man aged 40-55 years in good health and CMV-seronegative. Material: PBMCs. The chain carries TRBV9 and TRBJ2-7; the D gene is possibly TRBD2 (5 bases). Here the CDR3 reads CASSVIEGYEQYF. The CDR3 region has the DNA TGTGCCAGCAGCGTAATTGAGGGATACGAGCAGTACTTC.